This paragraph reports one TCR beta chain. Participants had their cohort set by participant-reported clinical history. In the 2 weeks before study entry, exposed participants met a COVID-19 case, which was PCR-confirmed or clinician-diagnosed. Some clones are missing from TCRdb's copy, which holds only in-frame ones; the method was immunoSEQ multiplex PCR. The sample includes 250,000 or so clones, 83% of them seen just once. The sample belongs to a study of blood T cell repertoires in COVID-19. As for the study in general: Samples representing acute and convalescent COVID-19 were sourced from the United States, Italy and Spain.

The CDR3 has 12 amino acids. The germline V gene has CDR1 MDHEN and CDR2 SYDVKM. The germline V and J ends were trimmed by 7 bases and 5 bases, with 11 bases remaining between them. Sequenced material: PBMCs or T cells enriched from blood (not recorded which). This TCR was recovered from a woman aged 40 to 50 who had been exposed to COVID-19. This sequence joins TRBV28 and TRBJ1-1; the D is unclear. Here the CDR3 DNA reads TGTGCCAGCAACTCGGGGAGGACTGAAGCTTTCTTT. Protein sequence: CASNSGRTEAFF.